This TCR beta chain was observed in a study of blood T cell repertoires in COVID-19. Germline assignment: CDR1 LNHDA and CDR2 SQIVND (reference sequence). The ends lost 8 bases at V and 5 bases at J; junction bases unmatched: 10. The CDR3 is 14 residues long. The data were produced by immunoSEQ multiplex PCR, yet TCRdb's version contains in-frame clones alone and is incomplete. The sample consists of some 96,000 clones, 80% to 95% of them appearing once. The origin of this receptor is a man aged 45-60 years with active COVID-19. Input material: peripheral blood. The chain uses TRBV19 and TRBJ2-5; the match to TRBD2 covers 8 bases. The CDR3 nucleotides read TGTGCCAGTTCGCCGGGGGGGCCGGGGGAGACCCAGTACTTC. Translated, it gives CASSPGGPGETQYF. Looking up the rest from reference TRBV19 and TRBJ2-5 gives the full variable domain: DGGITQSPKYLFRKEGQNVTLSCEQNLNHDAMYWYRQDPGQGLRLIYYSQIVNDFQKGDIAEGYSVSREKKESFPLTVTSAQKNPTAFYLCASSPGGPGETQYFGPGTRLLVL.